What follows is one TCR beta chain and its context. The germline V and J ends were trimmed by 3 bases and 0 bases, with 15 bases remaining between them. CDR3 length equals 16 residues. Germline V CDR1 and CDR2: SEHNR, FQNEAQ (reference sequence). The data were taken from a study of CD8 T cells in Susac syndrome. RNA in amounts of roughly 0.5 to 1 ug was reverse transcribed with random hexamers. TCRdb passed the immunoSEQ multiplex PCR reads through MiXCR, listing each CDR3 protein once. The table lists about 49,000 distinct CDR3 sequences, 90% to 95% of them singletons, with less than 0.65% in the top ten.

The gene calls are TRBV7-9 and TRBJ2-7, with no clear D. Sequencing was performed on CD8+ T cells from PBMCs. The clonotype was recovered from a human donor in good health. CDR3 residues: CASSFLQVTGSYEQYF. DNA of the CDR3: TGTGCCAGCAGCTTTTTGCAGGTTACGGGCTCCTACGAGCAGTACTTC.